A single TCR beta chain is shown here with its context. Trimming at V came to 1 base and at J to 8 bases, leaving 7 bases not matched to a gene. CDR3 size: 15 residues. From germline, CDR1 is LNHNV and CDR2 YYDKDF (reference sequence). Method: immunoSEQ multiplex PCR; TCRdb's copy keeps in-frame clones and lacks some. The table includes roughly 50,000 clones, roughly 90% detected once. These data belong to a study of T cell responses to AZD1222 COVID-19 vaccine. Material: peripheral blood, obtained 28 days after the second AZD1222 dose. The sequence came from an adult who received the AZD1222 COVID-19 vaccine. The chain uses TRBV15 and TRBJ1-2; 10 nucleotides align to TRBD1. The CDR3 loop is CATSRGGQGQEGYTF. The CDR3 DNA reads TGTGCCACCAGCAGAGGGGGACAGGGGCAAGAGGGCTACACCTTC.